This TCR beta chain was found in a study of blood T cell repertoires in COVID-19. Across the whole study: Samples came from the United States, Italy and Spain, spanning acute and convalescent COVID-19. Nucleic acid was either cDNA or gDNA, and it came from T cells, B-cell-depleted T cells, or PBMCs.

In the original analysis: How many nucleated cells were present was estimated from reference gene primer amplification. The assay was immunoSEQ multiplex PCR, and TCRdb's table has in-frame clones only and misses some. For V, J and clone size, that table is used; D and trimming come from the DNA. The table includes fewer than 450,000 clones, about 91% detected once. Germline V CDR1 and CDR2: SGHRS, YFSETQ. The CDR3 contains 14 residues. The junction had 3 bases not matched to a gene; V was cut back by 4 bases and J by 3 bases. In Seattle, patients joined the study during active infection and were tracked longitudinally.

This TCR derives from a woman aged 45-60 years with COVID-19, enrolled during active disease. Sequenced: peripheral blood. The chain is built from TRBV5-1 and TRBJ2-3, with 9 bases matching TRBD1. CDR3 in amino acids: CASSPGTGTDTQYF. For the CDR3, the DNA is TGCGCCAGCAGCCCCGGGACAGGGACAGATACGCAGTATTTT.